The T cell receptor (beta chain) described here comes from a study of Ad26.COV2.S vaccination and SARS-CoV-2 variants (dated by TCRdb to about 2021). Study-wide context: Donors in the vaccine arm were drawn from COV1001, a phase I-IIa trial of Ad26.COV2.S in healthy adults that was multicentre, randomized, double-blind and placebo-controlled. Dosing of Ad26.COV2.S was intramuscular, at either 5x10^10 or 1x10^11 viral particles, delivered as one shot or as two shots spaced 56 days apart. The specificity and breadth of SARS-CoV-2-reactive T cell receptors after Ad26.COV2.S vaccination were assessed by TCRbeta repertoire sequencing. A total of roughly 32 samples were included in the TCR-sequenced set, comprising around 19 Ad26.COV2.S vaccine recipients, 5 placebo recipients and 8 SARS-CoV-2 convalescent individuals. Trial participants were randomized into five groups of five, in which low-dose or high-dose Ad26.COV2.S was given once or twice, or placebo was given on both occasions. Investigators did not know the trial group allocation while performing experiments and assessing outcomes.

Points the paper makes about the study in general: Substantial breadth of spike-specific CD8+ and CD4+ T cell responses was reported after vaccination. The authors noted that the TCR breadth and depth analyses may have underestimated total T cell responses. The study was not powered for comparison of responses between vaccine doses or regimens. Non-spike TCR breadth was comparable between vaccine and placebo recipients, consistent with the vaccine containing only spike. Higher spike-specific TCR breadth was observed in Ad26.COV2.S recipients than in placebo recipients (P = 0.0014).

Counted from cysteine to phenylalanine, this CDR3 has 15 amino acids. The retained sequence is limited to the CDR3, 45 bases, with the frame set at the first base. CDR1 and CDR2, looked up from the germline V gene, are MDHEN and SYDVKM. A distance of 15 bases separates the germline ends of V and J, which lose 5 bases and 7 bases respectively. This specimen's treatment or condition label, interpreted: some 19 received Ad26.COV2.S at low or high dose, single or two shots; 5 received placebo; per-sample allocation not given. Repertoires of vaccine and placebo recipients were sequenced from samples collected on day 63 after the first injection. In Cohort 1b, 25 to 30 adults aged 18-55 years were enrolled at a single site in Boston, USA, between 29 July and 7 August 2020. Ad26.COV2.S was a replication-incompetent adenovirus type 26 vector expressing a prefusion-stabilized SARS-CoV-2 spike protein from the original Wuhan strain.

As to this clone: The antigen it recognizes is unknown. There are no base qualities to consult, and no much larger clone falls within one base. This specimen includes other DNA sequences encoding the same CDR3.

TCRbeta CDR3 regions were sequenced with the immunoSEQ Assay. After extraction, genomic DNA underwent amplification by bias-controlled multiplex PCR, followed by high-throughput sequencing. As for the authors' bioinformatics: To quantify the absolute abundance of every unique TCRbeta CDR3 region, sequences were collapsed and filtered. T cell fraction was estimated by normalizing TCRbeta template counts to usable DNA, which was measured by amplifying reference genes present in all nucleated cells. Repertoire TCRs were annotated as SARS-CoV-2-specific when V gene, CDR3 amino acid sequence and J gene were exactly matched to a known reactive TCR set. The reference SARS-CoV-2 TCR set came from MIRA and was filtered for enrichment in COVID-19-positive ImmuneCODE repertoires, removing public or cross-reactive TCRs. Using the MIRA antigens, annotated TCRs were further analysed by specific ORF or by position within an ORF. Breadth was defined as the number of annotated unique rearrangements divided by the total number of unique productive rearrangements, and depth was defined as the summed frequency of the annotated unique rearrangements. TCR breadth was compared between groups using two-sided Wilcoxon rank-sum tests. What TCRdb holds here is the immuneACCESS table cut down to in-frame rearrangements. Part of the clones is not present; checked against another copy, under half of the missing clones reflect an unresolved V gene, and the others are unexplained. That table supplies the V and J calls and clone size; D and trimming were determined from the DNA. The table for this sample lists 300,000 to 350,000 clones; approximately 86% of them were counted only once. The top ten constitute about 11% of the sample.

Here the sequenced sample was peripheral blood, taken in a trial of Ad26.COV2.S vaccine versus placebo. The rearranged chain carries TRBV28 and TRBJ1-6; TRBD1 is a possible D gene, resting on 5 matching bases. This TCR was recovered from a person aged 18-65 years who received the Ad26.COV2.S COVID-19 vaccine or a placebo. The nucleotide sequence is given as TGTGCCAGCAGTCCCCCTACAGGTCTCAATTCACCCCTCCACTTT. The translation is CASSPPTGLNSPLHF.